This T cell receptor (beta chain) comes out of a study of T-cell reconstitution after alpha-beta-depleted transplantation in children. As it was prepared, the TCRbeta library received unique molecular identifiers. From the PCR reads, TCRdb called clonotypes with MiXCR, one entry per CDR3 protein. The profile shows about 400,000 distinct CDR3 sequences, 13% of them singletons. In its sample, this clonotype was seen a few times. Trimming pared 3 bases from V and 3 bases from J, leaving 10 bases between. The CDR3 contains 14 residues. Germline V gene lookup returns CDR1 SGDLS and CDR2 YYNGEE. This sequence was found in a human donor who donated a stem cell graft to a child with Fanconi anemia. The V gene is TRBV9, the J gene TRBJ2-1; D is undetermined. The sample was PBMCs, taken from the stem cell graft. CDR3 region: CASSGEAFYNEQFF. In DNA form, the CDR3 reads TGTGCCAGCAGCGGTGAGGCCTTCTACAATGAGCAGTTCTTC.